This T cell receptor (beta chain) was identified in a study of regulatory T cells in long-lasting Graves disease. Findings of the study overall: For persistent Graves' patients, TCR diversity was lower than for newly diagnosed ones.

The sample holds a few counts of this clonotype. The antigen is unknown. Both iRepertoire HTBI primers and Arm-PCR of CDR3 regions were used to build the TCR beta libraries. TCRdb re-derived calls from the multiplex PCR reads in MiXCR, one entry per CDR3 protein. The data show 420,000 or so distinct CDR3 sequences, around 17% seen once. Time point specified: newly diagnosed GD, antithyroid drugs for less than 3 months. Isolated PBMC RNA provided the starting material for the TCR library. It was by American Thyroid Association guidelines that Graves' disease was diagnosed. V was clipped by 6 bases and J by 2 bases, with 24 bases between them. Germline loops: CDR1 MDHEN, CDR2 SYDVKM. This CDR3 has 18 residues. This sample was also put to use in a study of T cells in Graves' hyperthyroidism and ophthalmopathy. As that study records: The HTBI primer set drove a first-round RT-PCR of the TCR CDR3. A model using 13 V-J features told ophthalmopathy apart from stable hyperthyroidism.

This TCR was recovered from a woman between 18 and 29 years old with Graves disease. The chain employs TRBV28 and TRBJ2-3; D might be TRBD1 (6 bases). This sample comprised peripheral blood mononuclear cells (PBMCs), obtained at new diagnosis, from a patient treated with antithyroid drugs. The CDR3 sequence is CASSEDIMGGGFTDTQYF. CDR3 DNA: TGTGCCAGCAGCGAAGATATAATGGGTGGGGGCTTCACAGATACGCAGTATTTT. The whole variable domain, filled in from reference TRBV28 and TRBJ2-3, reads DVKVTQSSRYLVKRTGEKVFLECVQDMDHENMFWYRQDPGLGLRLIYFSYDVKMKEKGDIPEGYSVSREKKERFSLILESASTNQTSMYLCASSEDIMGGGFTDTQYFGPGTRLTVL.